The T cell receptor (beta chain) described here comes from a study of blood T cell repertoires in COVID-19. Study as a whole: From the United States, Italy and Spain came samples of acute and convalescent COVID-19. T cells, B-cell-depleted T cells, or PBMCs provided the cDNA or gDNA that served as material.

Some clones are missing from TCRdb's copy, which holds only in-frame ones; the method was immunoSEQ multiplex PCR. The sample holds some 220,000 clones, over 90% seen once. Seattle's enrolled individuals joined amid active infection and were then monitored longitudinally. J was trimmed by 1 base and V by 3 bases; bases with no gene match: 8. This CDR3 region has 18 residues. The germline gives CDR1 SGHNT, CDR2 YYREEE (reference sequence). The source of this sequence is a man aged 25-45 years with COVID-19, enrolled during active disease. This chain uses TRBV5-4 with TRBJ1-6; 9 positions agree with TRBD1. Material: peripheral blood. CDR3 region: CASSSRQGVLSYNSPLHF. In DNA, the CDR3 is TGTGCCAGCAGCTCAAGACAGGGGGTTTTGTCCTATAATTCACCCCTCCACTTT.